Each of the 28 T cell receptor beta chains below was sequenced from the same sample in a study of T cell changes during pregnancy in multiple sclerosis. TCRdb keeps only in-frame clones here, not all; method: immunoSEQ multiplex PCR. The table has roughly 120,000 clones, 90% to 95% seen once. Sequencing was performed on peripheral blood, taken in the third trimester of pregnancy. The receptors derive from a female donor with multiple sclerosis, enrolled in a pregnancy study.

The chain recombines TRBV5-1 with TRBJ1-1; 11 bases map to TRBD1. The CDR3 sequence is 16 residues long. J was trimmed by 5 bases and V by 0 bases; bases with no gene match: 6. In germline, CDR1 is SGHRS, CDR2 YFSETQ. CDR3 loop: CASSLAGTGGRTEAFF. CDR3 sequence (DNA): TGCGCCAGCAGCTTGGCCGGGACAGGGGGTAGAACTGAAGCTTTCTTT.

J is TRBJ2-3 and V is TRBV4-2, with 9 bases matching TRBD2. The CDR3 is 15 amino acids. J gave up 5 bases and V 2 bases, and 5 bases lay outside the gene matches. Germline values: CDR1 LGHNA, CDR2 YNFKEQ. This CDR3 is CASSQIAGELDTQYF. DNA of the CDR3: TGTGCCAGCAGCCAAATAGCGGGGGAGCTAGATACGCAGTATTTT.

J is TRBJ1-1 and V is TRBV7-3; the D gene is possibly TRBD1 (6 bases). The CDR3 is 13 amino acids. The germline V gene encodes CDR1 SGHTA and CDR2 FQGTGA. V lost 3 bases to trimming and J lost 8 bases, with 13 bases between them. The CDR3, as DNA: TGTGCCAGCAGCTTTACCGGGACAACGGAAGCTTTCTTT. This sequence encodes CASSFTGTTEAFF.

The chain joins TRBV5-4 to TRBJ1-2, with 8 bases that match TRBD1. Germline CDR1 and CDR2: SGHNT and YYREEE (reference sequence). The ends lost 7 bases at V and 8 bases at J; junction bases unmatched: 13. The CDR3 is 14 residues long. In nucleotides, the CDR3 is TGTGCCAGCGCCAGGCAGGGGGCGCGGGACGGCTACACCTTC. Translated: CASARQGARDGYTF.

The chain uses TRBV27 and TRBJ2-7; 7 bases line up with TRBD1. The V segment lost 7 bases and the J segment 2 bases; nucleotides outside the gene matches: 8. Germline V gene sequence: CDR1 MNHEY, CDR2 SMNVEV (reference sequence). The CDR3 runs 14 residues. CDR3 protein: CASKPGTATYEQYF. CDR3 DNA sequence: TGTGCCAGCAAACCGGGGACAGCAACCTACGAGCAGTACTTC.

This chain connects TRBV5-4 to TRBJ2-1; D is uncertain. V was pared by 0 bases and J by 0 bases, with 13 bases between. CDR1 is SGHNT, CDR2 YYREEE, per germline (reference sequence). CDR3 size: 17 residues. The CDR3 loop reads CASSLATVPSSYNEQFF. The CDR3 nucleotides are TGTGCCAGCAGCTTGGCCACAGTTCCGAGCTCCTACAATGAGCAGTTCTTC.

CDR3 DNA: TGTGCCAGTAGTATAGGACTAGCCGCGTATACTACAGATACGCAGTATTTT. Its protein product is CASSIGLAAYTTDTQYF. The chain links TRBV19 to TRBJ2-3; TRBD2 aligns across 7 bases. Trimming cost V 1 base and J 3 bases; bases outside gene matches: 10. The CDR3 length is 17 residues. Germline CDR1 and CDR2: LNHDA and SQIVND (reference sequence).

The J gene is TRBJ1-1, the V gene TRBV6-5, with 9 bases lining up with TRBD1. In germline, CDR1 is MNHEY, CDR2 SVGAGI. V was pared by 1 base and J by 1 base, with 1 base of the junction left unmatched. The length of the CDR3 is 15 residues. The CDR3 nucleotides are TGTGCCAGCAGTTACTTGACAGGGGGGAACACTGAAGCTTTCTTT. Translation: CASSYLTGGNTEAFF.

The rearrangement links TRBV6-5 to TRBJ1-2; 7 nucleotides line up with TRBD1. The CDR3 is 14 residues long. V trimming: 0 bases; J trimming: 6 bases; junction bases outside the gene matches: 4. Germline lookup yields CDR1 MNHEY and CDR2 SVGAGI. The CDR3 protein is CASSYSWQGDGYTF. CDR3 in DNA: TGTGCCAGCAGTTACTCTTGGCAGGGGGATGGCTACACCTTC.

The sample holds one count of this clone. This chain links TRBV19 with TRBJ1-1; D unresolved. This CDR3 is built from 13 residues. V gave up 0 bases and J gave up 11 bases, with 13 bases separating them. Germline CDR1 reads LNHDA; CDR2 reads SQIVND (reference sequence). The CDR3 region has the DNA TGTGCCAGTAGTATAGAAAGTTCCCGGCGGGCTTTCTTT. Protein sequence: CASSIESSRRAFF.

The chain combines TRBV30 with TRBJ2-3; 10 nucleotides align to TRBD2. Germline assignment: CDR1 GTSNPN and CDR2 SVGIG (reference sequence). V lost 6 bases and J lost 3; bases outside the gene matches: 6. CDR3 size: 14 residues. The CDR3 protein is CACQTSGMTDTQYF. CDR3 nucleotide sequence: TGTGCCTGTCAAACTAGCGGGATGACAGATACGCAGTATTTT.

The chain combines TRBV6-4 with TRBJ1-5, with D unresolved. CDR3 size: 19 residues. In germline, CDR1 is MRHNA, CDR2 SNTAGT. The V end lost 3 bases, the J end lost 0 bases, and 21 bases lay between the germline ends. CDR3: CASSELESGLPPSNQPQHF. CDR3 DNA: TGTGCCAGCAGTGAACTTGAAAGCGGATTACCTCCTAGCAATCAGCCCCAGCATTTT.

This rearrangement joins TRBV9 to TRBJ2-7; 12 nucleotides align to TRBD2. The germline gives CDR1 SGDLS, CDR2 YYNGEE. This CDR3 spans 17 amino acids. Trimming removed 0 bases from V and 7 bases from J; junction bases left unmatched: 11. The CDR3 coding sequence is TGTGCCAGCAGCGTAGATCTAGCGGGAGGGCTGGTAGAAGAGCAGTACTTC. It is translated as CASSVDLAGGLVEEQYF.

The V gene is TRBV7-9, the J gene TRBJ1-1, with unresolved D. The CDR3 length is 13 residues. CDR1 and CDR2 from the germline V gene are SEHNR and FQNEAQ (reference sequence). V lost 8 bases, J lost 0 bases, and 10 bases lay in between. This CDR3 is CASGLTVNTEAFF. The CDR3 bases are TGTGCCAGCGGTCTTACAGTGAACACTGAAGCTTTCTTT.

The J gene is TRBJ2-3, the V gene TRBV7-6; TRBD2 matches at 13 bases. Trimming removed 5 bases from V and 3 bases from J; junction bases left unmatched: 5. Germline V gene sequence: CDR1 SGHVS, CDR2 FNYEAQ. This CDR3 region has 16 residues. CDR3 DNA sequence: TGTGCCAGCAGCCACCGACTAGCGGGGGGTACAGATACGCAGTATTTT. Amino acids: CASSHRLAGGTDTQYF.

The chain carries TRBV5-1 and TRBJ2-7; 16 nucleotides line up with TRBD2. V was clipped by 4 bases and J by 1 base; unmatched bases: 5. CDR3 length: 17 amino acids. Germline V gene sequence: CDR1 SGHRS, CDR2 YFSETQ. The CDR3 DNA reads TGCGCCAGCAGCCTGGGACTAGCGGGAGGGTCGTCCTACGAGCAGTACTTC. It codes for CASSLGLAGGSSYEQYF.

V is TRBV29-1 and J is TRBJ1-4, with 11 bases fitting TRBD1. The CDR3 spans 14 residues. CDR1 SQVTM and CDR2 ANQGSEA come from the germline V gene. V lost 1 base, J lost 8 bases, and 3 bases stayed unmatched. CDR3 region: CSVEGTGGGEKLFF. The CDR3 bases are TGCAGCGTTGAAGGGACAGGGGGCGGCGAAAAACTGTTTTTT.

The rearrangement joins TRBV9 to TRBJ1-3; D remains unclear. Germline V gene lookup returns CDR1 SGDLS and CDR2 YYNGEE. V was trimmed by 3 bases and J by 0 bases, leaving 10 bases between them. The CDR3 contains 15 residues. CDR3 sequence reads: CASSGAGSSGNTIYF. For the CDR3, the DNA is TGTGCCAGCAGCGGGGCGGGAAGCTCTGGAAACACCATATATTTT.

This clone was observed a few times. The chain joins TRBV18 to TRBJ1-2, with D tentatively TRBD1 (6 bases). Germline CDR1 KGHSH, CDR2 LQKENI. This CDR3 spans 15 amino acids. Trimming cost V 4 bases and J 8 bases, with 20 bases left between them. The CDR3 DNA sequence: TGTGCCAGCTCACTCAGCTTGAACAGGGATGTAGGCTACACCTTC. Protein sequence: CASSLSLNRDVGYTF. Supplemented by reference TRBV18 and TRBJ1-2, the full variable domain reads NAGVMQNPRHLVRRRGQEARLRCSPMKGHSHVYWYRQLPEEGLKFMVYLQKENIIDESGMPKERFSAEFPKEGPSILRIQQVVRGDSAAYFCASSLSLNRDVGYTFGSGTRLTVV.

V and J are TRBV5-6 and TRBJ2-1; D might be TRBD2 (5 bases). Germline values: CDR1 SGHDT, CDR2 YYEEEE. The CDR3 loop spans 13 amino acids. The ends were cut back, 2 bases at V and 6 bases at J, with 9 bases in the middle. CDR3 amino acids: CASSFASSNEQFF. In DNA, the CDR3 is TGTGCCAGCAGCTTTGCTAGCAGCAATGAGCAGTTCTTC.

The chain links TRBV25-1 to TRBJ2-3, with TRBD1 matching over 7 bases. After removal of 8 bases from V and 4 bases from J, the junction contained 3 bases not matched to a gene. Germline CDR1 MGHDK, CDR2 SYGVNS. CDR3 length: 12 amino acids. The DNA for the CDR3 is TGTGCCAGCGGTCAGGGGGCAGATACGCAGTATTTT. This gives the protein CASGQGADTQYF.

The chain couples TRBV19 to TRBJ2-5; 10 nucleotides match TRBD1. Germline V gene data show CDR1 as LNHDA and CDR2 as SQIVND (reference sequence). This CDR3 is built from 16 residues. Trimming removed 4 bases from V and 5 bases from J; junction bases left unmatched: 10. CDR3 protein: CASSTPGDRGQETQYF. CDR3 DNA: TGTGCCAGTAGTACCCCAGGGGACAGGGGACAGGAGACCCAGTACTTC. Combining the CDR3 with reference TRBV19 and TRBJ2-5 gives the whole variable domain DGGITQSPKYLFRKEGQNVTLSCEQNLNHDAMYWYRQDPGQGLRLIYYSQIVNDFQKGDIAEGYSVSREKKESFPLTVTSAQKNPTAFYLCASSTPGDRGQETQYFGPGTRLLVL.

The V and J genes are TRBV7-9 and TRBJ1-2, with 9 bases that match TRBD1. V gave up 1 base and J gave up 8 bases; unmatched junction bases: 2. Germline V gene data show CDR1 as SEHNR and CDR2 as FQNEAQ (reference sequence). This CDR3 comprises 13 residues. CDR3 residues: CASSLGGTGGYTF. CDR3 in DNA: TGTGCCAGCAGCTTAGGGGGGACAGGGGGCTACACCTTC.

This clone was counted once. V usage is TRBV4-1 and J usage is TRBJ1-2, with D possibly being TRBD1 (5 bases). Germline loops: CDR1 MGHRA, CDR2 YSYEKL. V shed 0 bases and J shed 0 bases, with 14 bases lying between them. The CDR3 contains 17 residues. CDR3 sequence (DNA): TGCGCCAGCAGCCAAGATGCGGGGACGAGAGCTAACTATGGCTACACCTTC. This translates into CASSQDAGTRANYGYTF.

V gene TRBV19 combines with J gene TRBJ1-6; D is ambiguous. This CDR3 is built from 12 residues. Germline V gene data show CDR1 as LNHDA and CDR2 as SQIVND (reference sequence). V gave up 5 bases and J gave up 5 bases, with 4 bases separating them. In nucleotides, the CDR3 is TGTGCCAGTAGTTCCAATAATTCACCCCTCCACTTT. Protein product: CASSSNNSPLHF.

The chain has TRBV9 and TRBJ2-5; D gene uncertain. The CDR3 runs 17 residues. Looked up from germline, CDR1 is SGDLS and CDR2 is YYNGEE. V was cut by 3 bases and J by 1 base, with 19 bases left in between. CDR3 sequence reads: CASSGVSSRLAQETQYF. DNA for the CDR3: TGTGCCAGCAGCGGGGTATCCTCTCGACTGGCCCAAGAGACCCAGTACTTC.

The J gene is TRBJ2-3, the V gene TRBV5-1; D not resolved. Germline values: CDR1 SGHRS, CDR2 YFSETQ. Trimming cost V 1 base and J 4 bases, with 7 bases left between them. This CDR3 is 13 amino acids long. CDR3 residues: CASSLYRADTQYF. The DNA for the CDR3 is TGCGCCAGCAGCTTGTACAGAGCAGATACGCAGTATTTT.

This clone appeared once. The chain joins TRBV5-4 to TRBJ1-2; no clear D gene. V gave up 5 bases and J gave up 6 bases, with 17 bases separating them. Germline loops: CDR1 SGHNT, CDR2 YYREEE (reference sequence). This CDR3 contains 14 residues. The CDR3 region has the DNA TGTGCCAGCAGAACCGGCGTCGGGGAGGATGGCTACACCTTC. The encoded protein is CASRTGVGEDGYTF.